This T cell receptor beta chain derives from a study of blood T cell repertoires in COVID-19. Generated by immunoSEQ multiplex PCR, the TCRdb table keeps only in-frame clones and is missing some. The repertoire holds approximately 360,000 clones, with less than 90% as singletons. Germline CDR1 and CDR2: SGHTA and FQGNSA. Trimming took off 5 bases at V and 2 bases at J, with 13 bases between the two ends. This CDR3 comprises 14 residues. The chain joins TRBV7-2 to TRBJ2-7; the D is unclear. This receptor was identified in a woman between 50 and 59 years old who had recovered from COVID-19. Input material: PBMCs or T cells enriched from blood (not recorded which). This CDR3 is CASSNDQATYEQYF. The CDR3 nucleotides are TGTGCCAGCAGCAACGACCAGGCGACCTACGAGCAGTACTTC.